This T cell receptor beta chain appears in the sequencing data of a study of CD8+CD57+ T cells in acquired aplastic anemia. For the study at large: Recorded DNA amounts for sorted CD4+ and CD8+ cells had an average of approximately 3 ug. The study's findings and limits: Patients and controls were not found to differ significantly in CD8+ Simpson's diversity. A set of about 30 CD8+ CDR3 sequences was shared between patients and controls, and these sequences appeared highly expressed in patients.

Sequenced patients had shown CD8+CD57+ cell expansion by flow cytometry. Patients were treatment-naive when blood was sampled. Germline V gene data show CDR1 as SQVTM and CDR2 as ANQGSEA. Trimming removed 4 bases from V and 7 bases from J, with 13 bases in between. CDR3 length: 12 residues. Genomic DNA constituted the template upon which TCR beta VDJ and CDR3 profiling was performed. TCRdb independently ran MiXCR on the reads; one entry per CDR3 protein. The sample has about 200,000 distinct CDR3 sequences, 40% to 60% seen once; the top ten hold 15% to 20%. On this clonotype: The antigen remains unidentified.

The V gene is TRBV29-1, the J gene TRBJ1-2; D is possibly TRBD1 (5 bases). What was sequenced was sorted CD4+, CD8+, or CD8+CD57+ T cells (not recorded which) from PBMCs. The sequence came from a human donor with aplastic anemia. Here the CDR3 DNA reads TGCAGCGTTGTTATAGGGGTCGTTGGCTACACCTTC. Protein product: CSVVIGVVGYTF.